These T cell receptor beta chains were read from a single sample in a study of blood T cells in healthy people across ages. TCRdb re-called the 5' RACE reads through MiXCR, storing one row per CDR3 protein. The repertoire holds about 1.7 million distinct CDR3 sequences, about 30% seen once, with 7.7% in the top ten. The sample consisted of blood. All receptors derive from a woman in her twenties or thirties in good health. Each CDR3 is given with its conserved first and last residue. A D gene is named only where the DNA matches it firmly. Clone size is not always given. Where it is, it says once, few, many or a class for expanded clones.

J,D,V,size,DNA,CDR3
TRBJ2-1,TRBD1,TRBV9,many,TGTGCCAGCAGCGCCTCCCGGGACAGGCAGTTCTTC,CASSASRDRQFF
TRBJ2-5,NA,TRBV4-1,NA,TGCGCCAGCAGCCAAGGCTACTTAGAGACCCAGTACTTC,CASSQGYLETQYF
TRBJ1-1,NA,TRBV19,few,TGTGCCAGTAGTATAGCTACCAGTGAAGCTTTCTTT,CASSIATSEAFF
TRBJ2-7,TRBD1,TRBV6-5,NA,TGTGCCAGCACACGACAGGGCAACGAGCAGTACTTC,CASTRQGNEQYF
TRBJ1-6,NA,TRBV5-1,NA,TGCGCCAGCAGCCTAGACAATGCCTCACCCCTCCACTTT,CASSLDNASPLHF
TRBJ1-2,TRBD1,TRBV5-1,many,TGCGCCAGCAGCGATGGAGGGACAGGCCCCTATGGCTACACCTTC,CASSDGGTGPYGYTF
TRBJ2-5,NA,TRBV20-1,NA,TGCAGTGCTAGAGATCCCGACAAGGCAGAGACCCAGTACTTC,CSARDPDKAETQYF
TRBJ2-4,NA,TRBV6-6,few,TGTGCCAGCAGTTACAACGGGGGGCATAAAAACATTCAGTACTTC,CASSYNGGHKNIQYF
TRBJ2-7,TRBD1,TRBV9,NA,TGTGCCAGCAGCCCCGTGGGACAGGGAGGGAACGAGCAGCACTTC,CASSPVGQGGNEQHF
TRBJ2-4,TRBD1,TRBV3-1,few,TGTGCCAGCAGCCAAGAATGGATGGGACAGTCAACGAGGGGACCCAAAAACATTCAGTACTTC,CASSQEWMGQSTRGPKNIQYF
TRBJ2-2,NA,TRBV20-1,NA,TGCAGTGCTAGAGAAACGGGGATAGACACCGGGGAGCTGTTTTTT,CSARETGIDTGELFF
TRBJ2-7,NA,TRBV6-2/TRBV6-3,NA,TGTGCCAGCAGCGCCGGGGGAAGTAAGCTTTCCTACGAGCAGTACTTC,CASSAGGSKLSYEQYF
TRBJ1-1,NA,TRBV29-1,NA,TGCAGCGTTTTCGGGGAGAACACTGAAGCTTTCTTT,CSVFGENTEAFF
TRBJ2-3,TRBD2,TRBV29-1,many,TGCAGCGTTGAAGAGGGTAGCGGGGTGGGAGATACGCAGTATTTT,CSVEEGSGVGDTQYF
TRBJ2-7,NA,TRBV7-8,few,TGTGCCAGCAGCTTAGAGCAAGGGGTAGGGGGAAGGTACGAGCAGTACTTC,CASSLEQGVGGRYEQYF
TRBJ2-3,TRBD1,TRBV20-1,few,TGCAGTGCCTACCGGACAGGGGCTACGCAGTATTTT,CSAYRTGATQYF
TRBJ1-6,TRBD1,TRBV7-6,NA,TGTGCCAGCAGCTTGGCGGGACAGGGGGCTTGGTCACCCCTCCACTTT,CASSLAGQGAWSPLHF
TRBJ2-1,NA,TRBV29-1,NA,TGCAGCGTTGAATATGTCAGCAATGAGCAGTTCTTC,CSVEYVSNEQFF
TRBJ2-7,TRBD2,TRBV7-3,few,TGTGCCAGCAGCCTCACTAGCGGGGGGGCCTCCGAGCAGTACTTC,CASSLTSGGASEQYF
TRBJ1-2,TRBD1,TRBV25-1,NA,TGTGCCAGCAGTGAATTTCGACAGGGGGCTGGCTATGGCTACACCTTC,CASSEFRQGAGYGYTF
TRBJ1-1,TRBD1,TRBV5-1,few,TGTGCCAGCGGAGGGGGCCGAGGGGTCACTGAAGCTTTCTTT,CASGGGRGVTEAFF
TRBJ2-7,TRBD1,TRBV11-2,NA,TGTGCCAGCAGCCCAAGAGGGCGACAGGGGAGGACCCACGAGCAGTACTTC,CASSPRGRQGRTHEQYF
TRBJ2-7,NA,TRBV12-3/TRBV12-4,NA,TGTGCCAGCAGAGGGCCCGAGTACGAGCAGTACTTC,CASRGPEYEQYF
TRBJ2-3,NA,TRBV6-1,NA,TGTGCCAGCCGGACAGTCACGGCAGATACGCAGTATTTT,CASRTVTADTQYF
TRBJ1-6,NA,TRBV27,many,TGTGCCAGCAGTCCCCGGGCCTGGAGCTCCTATAATTCACCCCTCCACTTT,CASSPRAWSSYNSPLHF
TRBJ1-2,NA,TRBV6-5,NA,TGTGCCAGCAGTTTCCGCGGGGGCAAAGGCTACACCTTC,CASSFRGGKGYTF
TRBJ2-7,NA,TRBV20-1,NA,TGCAGTGCTCGTAGAGCGGGCGATTCGGGGGAGCAGTACTTC,CSARRAGDSGEQYF
TRBJ2-3,NA,TRBV7-2,NA,TGTGCCAGCAGCTTGTGGGGGGAGGGGGCGACAGATACGCAGTATTTT,CASSLWGEGATDTQYF